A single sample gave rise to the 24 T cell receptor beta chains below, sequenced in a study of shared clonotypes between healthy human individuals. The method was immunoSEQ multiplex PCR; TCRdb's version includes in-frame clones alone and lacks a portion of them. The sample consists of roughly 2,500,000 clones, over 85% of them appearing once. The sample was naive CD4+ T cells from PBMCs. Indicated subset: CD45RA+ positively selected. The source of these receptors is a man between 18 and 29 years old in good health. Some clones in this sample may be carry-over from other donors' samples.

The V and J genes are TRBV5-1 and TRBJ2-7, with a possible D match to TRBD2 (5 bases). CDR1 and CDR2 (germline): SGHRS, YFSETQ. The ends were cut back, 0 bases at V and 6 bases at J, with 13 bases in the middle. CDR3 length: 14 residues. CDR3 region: CASSLDGVGGEQYF. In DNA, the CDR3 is TGCGCCAGCAGCTTGGATGGGGTCGGAGGCGAGCAGTACTTC.

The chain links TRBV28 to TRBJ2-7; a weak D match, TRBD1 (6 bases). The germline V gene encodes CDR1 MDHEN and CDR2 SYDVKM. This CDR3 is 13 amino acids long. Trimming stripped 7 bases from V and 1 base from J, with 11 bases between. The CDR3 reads CASKNRESYEQYF. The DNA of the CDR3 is TGTGCCAGCAAAAACAGGGAGTCCTACGAGCAGTACTTC. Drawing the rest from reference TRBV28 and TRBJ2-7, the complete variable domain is DVKVTQSSRYLVKRTGEKVFLECVQDMDHENMFWYRQDPGLGLRLIYFSYDVKMKEKGDIPEGYSVSREKKERFSLILESASTNQTSMYLCASKNRESYEQYFGPGTRLTVT.

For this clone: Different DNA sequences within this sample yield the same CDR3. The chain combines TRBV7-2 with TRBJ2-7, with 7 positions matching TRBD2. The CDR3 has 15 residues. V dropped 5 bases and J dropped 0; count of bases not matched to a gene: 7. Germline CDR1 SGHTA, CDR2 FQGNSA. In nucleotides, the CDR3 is TGTGCCAGCAGCCCTGGGACTATCCCCTCCTACGAGCAGTACTTC. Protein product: CASSPGTIPSYEQYF.

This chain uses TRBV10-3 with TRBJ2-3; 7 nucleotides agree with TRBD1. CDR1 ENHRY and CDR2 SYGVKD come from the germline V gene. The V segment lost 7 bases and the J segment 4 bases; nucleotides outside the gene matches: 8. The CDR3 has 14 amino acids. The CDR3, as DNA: TGTGCCATCACCATGACAGGGACCGCAGATACGCAGTATTTT. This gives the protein CAITMTGTADTQYF.

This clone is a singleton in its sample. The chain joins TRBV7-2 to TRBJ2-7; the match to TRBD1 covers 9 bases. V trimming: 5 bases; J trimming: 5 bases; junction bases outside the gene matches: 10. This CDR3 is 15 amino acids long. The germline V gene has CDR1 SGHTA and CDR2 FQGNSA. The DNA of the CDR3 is TGTGCCAGCAGCCCGCCCGGGACAGGGAACAACGAGCAGTACTTC. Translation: CASSPPGTGNNEQYF.

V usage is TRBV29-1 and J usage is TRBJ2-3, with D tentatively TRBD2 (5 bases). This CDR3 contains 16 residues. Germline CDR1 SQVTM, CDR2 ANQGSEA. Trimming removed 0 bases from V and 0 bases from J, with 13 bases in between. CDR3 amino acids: CSVEDWAGPSTDTQYF. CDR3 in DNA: TGCAGCGTTGAAGATTGGGCGGGTCCTAGCACAGATACGCAGTATTTT.

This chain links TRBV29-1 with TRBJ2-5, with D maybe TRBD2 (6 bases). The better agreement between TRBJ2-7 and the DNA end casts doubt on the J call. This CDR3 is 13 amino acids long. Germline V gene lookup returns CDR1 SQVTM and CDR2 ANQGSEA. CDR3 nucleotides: TGCAGCGTTGCTAGCGCCAAATCCTACGAGCAGTACTTC. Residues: CSVASAKSYEQYF.

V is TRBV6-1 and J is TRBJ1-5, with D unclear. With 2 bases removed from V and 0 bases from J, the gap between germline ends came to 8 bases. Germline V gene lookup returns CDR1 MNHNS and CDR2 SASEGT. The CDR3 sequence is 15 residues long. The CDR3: CASSENGYSNQPQHF. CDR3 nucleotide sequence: TGTGCCAGCAGTGAAAACGGATATAGCAATCAGCCCCAGCATTTT.

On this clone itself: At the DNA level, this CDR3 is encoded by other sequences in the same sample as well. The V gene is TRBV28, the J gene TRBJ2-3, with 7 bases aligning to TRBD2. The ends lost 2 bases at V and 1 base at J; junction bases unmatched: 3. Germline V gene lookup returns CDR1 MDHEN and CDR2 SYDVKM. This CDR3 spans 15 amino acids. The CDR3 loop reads CASSLGGGRTDTQYF. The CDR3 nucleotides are TGTGCCAGCAGTTTAGGCGGGGGACGCACAGATACGCAGTATTTT. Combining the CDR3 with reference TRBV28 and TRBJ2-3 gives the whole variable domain DVKVTQSSRYLVKRTGEKVFLECVQDMDHENMFWYRQDPGLGLRLIYFSYDVKMKEKGDIPEGYSVSREKKERFSLILESASTNQTSMYLCASSLGGGRTDTQYFGPGTRLTVL.

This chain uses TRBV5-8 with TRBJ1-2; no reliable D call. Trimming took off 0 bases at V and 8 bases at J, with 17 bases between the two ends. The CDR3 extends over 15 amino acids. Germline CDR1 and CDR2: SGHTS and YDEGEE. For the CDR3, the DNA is TGTGCCAGCAGCTTGGGAGGTGTCGAGGGAAGGGGCTACACCTTC. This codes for CASSLGGVEGRGYTF.

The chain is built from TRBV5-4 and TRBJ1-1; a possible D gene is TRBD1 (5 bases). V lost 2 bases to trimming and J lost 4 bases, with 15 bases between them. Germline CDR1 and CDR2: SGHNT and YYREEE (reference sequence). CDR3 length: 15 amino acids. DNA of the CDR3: TGTGCCAGCAGCTTTTACTCAGGGTATGGCACTGAAGCTTTCTTT. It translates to CASSFYSGYGTEAFF. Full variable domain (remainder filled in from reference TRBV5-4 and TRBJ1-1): ETGVTQSPTHLIKTRGQQVTLRCSSQSGHNTVSWYQQALGQGPQFIFQYYREEENGRGNFPPRFSGLQFPNYSSELNVNALELDDSALYLCASSFYSGYGTEAFFGQGTRLTVV.

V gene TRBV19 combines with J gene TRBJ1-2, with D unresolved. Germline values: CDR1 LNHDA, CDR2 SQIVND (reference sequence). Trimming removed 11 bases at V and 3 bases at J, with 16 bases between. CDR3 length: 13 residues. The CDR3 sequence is CAAFQAEDYGYTF. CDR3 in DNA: TGTGCCGCCTTCCAGGCGGAAGACTATGGCTACACCTTC.

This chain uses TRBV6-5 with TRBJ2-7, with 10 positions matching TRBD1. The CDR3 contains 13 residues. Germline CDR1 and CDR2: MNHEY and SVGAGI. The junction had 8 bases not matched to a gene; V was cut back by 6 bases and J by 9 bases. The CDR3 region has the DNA TGTGCCAGCAGGCAGACAGGGGGCTCTGCGCAGTACTTC. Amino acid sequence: CASRQTGGSAQYF.

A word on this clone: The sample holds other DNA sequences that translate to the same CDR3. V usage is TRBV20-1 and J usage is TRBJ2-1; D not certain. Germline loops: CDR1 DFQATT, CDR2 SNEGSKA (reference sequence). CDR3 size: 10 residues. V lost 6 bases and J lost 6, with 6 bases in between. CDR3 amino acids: CSALGNEQFF. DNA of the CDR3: TGCAGTGCGCTCGGCAATGAGCAGTTCTTC.

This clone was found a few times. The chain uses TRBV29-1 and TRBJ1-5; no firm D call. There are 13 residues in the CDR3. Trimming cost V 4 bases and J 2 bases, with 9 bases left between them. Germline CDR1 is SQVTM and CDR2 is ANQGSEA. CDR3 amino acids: CSVAPGGNQPQHF. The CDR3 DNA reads TGCAGCGTTGCCCCAGGAGGCAATCAGCCCCAGCATTTT.

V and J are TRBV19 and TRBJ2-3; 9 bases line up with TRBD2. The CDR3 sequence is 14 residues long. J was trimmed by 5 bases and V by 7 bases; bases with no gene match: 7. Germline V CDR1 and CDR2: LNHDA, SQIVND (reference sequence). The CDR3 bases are TGTGCCAGTAATGGCGGGAGGGCCATAGATACGCAGTATTTT. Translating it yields CASNGGRAIDTQYF. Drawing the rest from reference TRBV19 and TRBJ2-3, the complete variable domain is DGGITQSPKYLFRKEGQNVTLSCEQNLNHDAMYWYRQDPGQGLRLIYYSQIVNDFQKGDIAEGYSVSREKKESFPLTVTSAQKNPTAFYLCASNGGRAIDTQYFGPGTRLTVL.

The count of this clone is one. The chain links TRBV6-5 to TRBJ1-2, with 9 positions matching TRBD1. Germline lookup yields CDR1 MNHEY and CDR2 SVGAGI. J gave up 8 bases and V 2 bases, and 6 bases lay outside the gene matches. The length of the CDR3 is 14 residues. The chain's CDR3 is CASSYGQGSGGYTF. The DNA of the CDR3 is TGTGCCAGCAGTTACGGACAGGGGAGTGGGGGCTACACCTTC.

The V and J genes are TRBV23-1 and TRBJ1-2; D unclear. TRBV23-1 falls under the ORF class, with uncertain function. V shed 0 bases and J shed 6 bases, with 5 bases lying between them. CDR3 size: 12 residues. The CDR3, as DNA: TGCGCCAGCAGTCAATCGCCCGATGGCTACACCTTC. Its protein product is CASSQSPDGYTF.

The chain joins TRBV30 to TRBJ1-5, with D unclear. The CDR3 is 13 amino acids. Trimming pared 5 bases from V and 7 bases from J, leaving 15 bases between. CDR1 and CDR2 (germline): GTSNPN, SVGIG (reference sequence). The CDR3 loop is CAWADGPGQPQHF. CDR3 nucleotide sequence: TGTGCCTGGGCGGACGGGCCCGGGCAGCCCCAGCATTTT.

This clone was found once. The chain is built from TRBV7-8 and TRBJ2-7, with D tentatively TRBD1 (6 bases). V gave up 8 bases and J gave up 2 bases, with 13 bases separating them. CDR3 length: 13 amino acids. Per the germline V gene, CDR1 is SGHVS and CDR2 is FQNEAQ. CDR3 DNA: TGTGCCAGCGCCAGGACAGTCGCCTACGAGCAGTACTTC. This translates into CASARTVAYEQYF.

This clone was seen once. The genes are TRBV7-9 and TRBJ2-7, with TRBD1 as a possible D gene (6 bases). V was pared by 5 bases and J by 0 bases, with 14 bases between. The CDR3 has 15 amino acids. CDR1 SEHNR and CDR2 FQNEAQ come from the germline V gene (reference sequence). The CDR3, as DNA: TGTGCCAGCAGCCGTGGACAGCAAAGCTCCTACGAGCAGTACTTC. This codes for CASSRGQQSSYEQYF.

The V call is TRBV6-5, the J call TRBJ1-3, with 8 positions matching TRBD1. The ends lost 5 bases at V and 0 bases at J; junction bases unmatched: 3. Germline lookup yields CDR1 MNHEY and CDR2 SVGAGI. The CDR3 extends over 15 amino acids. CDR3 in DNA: TGTGCCAGCAGTCCAGGGGGCTTCTCTGGAAACACCATATATTTT. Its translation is CASSPGGFSGNTIYF.

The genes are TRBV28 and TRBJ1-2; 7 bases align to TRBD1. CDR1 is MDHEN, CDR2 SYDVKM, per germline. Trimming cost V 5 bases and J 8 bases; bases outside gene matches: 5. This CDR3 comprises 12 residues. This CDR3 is CASSQRGQGYTF. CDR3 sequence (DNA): TGTGCCAGCAGTCAAAGGGGGCAGGGCTACACCTTC.

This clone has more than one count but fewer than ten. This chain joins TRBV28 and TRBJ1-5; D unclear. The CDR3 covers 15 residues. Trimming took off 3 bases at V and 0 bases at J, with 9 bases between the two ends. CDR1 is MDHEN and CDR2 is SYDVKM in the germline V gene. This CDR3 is CASSFLSGSNQPQHF. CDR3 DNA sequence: TGTGCCAGCAGTTTTTTAAGCGGTAGCAATCAGCCCCAGCATTTT.